Following are 13 T cell receptor beta chains from one sample sequenced in a study of neurological immune-mediated disorders. One entry per CDR3 protein, called by TCRdb with MiXCR from the 5' RACE reads. The repertoire holds approximately 100,000 distinct CDR3 sequences, with 3.5% to 4% as singletons. The material sequenced was PBMCs. These receptors were taken from a woman in her late teens or twenties with multiple sclerosis.

A word on this clonotype: One base away lies a much larger clone, so this may be a sequencing read error. The chain is built from TRBV20-1 and TRBJ1-3; no firm D call. The CDR3 length is 11 residues. Trimming left V 6 bases short and J 4 bases short, with 7 bases between. The germline gives CDR1 DFQATT, CDR2 SNEGSKA (reference sequence). CDR3 sequence: CSAVKGNTIYF. The CDR3 DNA reads as TGCAGTGCCGTTAAAGGAAACACCATATATTTT.

V usage is TRBV5-1 and J usage is TRBJ1-2, with 8 bases lining up with TRBD1. Germline CDR1 is SGHRS and CDR2 is YFSETQ. The J segment lost 4 bases and the V segment lost 1 base, leaving 6 bases of the junction unmatched. The CDR3 is made up of 15 amino acids. The CDR3: CASSLRSGGGYGYTF. As DNA, the CDR3 is TGCGCCAGCAGCTTGCGCTCAGGGGGCGGCTATGGCTACACCTTC.

Ten or more counts support this clonotype. The chain has TRBV12-3 or TRBV12-4 and TRBJ2-1, with TRBD2 matching 12 bases. The CDR3 spans 15 residues. V dropped 4 bases and J dropped 6; count of bases not matched to a gene: 4. DNA for the CDR3: TGTGCCAGCAGTTCCGGACTAGCGGGACCCAATGAGCAGTTCTTC. Protein: CASSSGLAGPNEQFF.

This clonotype was picked up many times. J is TRBJ2-3 and V is TRBV7-2; possible D gene TRBD2, 5 bases. This CDR3 is 14 amino acids long. Looked up from germline, CDR1 is SGHTA and CDR2 is FQGNSA. V shed 0 bases and J shed 4 bases, with 8 bases lying between them. CDR3 bases: TGTGCCAGCAGCTTAGCGGGAGTGGCAGATACGCAGTATTTT. This codes for CASSLAGVADTQYF.

This clonotype was detected only a few times. The J gene is TRBJ2-3, the V gene TRBV7-9; 8 bases fit TRBD2. The CDR3 has 15 amino acids. The germline V gene has CDR1 SEHNR and CDR2 FQNEAQ (reference sequence). The V segment lost 3 bases and the J segment 1 base; nucleotides outside the gene matches: 3. CDR3 sequence reads: CASSFFSGGTDTQYF. The CDR3 DNA follows: TGTGCCAGCAGCTTTTTTAGCGGGGGCACAGATACGCAGTATTTT. Full variable domain (missing parts from reference TRBV7-9 and TRBJ2-3): DTGVSQNPRHKITKRGQNVTFRCDPISEHNRLYWYRQTLGQGPEFLTYFQNEAQLEKSRLLSDRFSAERPKGSFSTLEIQRTEQGDSAMYLCASSFFSGGTDTQYFGPGTRLTVL.

This clonotype was observed many times. J is TRBJ2-1 and V is TRBV6-2 or TRBV6-3; 13 nucleotides agree with TRBD2. The germline CDR1 and CDR2 sequences are MNHEY and SVGEGT. V lost 6 bases to trimming and J lost 4 bases; unmatched junction nucleotides: 6. There are 16 residues in the CDR3. CDR3 bases: TGTGCCAGCAGCGCCGGGACTAGCGGGAATTACAATGAGCAGTTCTTC. Translation: CASSAGTSGNYNEQFF.

This clonotype was observed at least ten times. This chain joins TRBV9 and TRBJ1-2; D possibly corresponds to TRBD1 (6 bases). The CDR3 sequence is 17 residues long. Trimming took 1 base from V and 0 from J, leaving 16 bases between them. Germline V gives CDR1 SGDLS, CDR2 YYNGEE. The CDR3 loop is CASSVRSGATTNYGYTF. The CDR3 DNA is TGTGCCAGCAGCGTACGGTCGGGGGCGACAACTAACTATGGCTACACCTTC.

There are many counts of this clonotype. J is TRBJ2-7 and V is TRBV10-3; 11 nucleotides match TRBD1. This CDR3 comprises 12 residues. The V and J ends lost 10 bases and 4 bases, in that order; junction bases with no gene match: 3. Germline CDR1 is ENHRY and CDR2 is SYGVKD. CDR3 nucleotide sequence: TGTGCCACCGGGACAGGGGGGTACGAGCAGTACTTC. The encoded protein is CATGTGGYEQYF.

There are a few counts of this clonotype. The chain links TRBV12-3 or TRBV12-4 to TRBJ2-3; 12 bases are shared with TRBD1. The CDR3 has 16 amino acids. V lost 6 bases to trimming and J lost 4 bases; unmatched junction nucleotides: 8. Here the CDR3 reads CASRAGTGGRADTQYF. The CDR3 nucleotides read TGTGCCAGCAGGGCCGGGACAGGGGGCAGGGCAGATACGCAGTATTTT.

At least ten counts were recorded for this clonotype. The chain joins TRBV5-6 to TRBJ1-1; 9 positions match TRBD1. Losses at the gene ends were 4 bases for V and 4 bases for J; bases not matched to a gene: 11. Looked up from germline, CDR1 is SGHDT and CDR2 is YYEEEE. The CDR3 is 16 amino acids. In DNA, the CDR3 is TGTGCCAGCAGCCCACCGGGACAGGGCGTCGGCACTGAAGCTTTCTTT. The encoded protein is CASSPPGQGVGTEAFF.

This clonotype was recorded at least ten times. J is TRBJ1-1 and V is TRBV7-9; 7 positions match TRBD1. With 5 bases clipped from V and 4 bases from J, the junction kept 10 bases outside the gene matches. This CDR3 spans 15 amino acids. Germline loops: CDR1 SEHNR, CDR2 FQNEAQ (reference sequence). The CDR3 reads CASSPPGTAATEAFF. In DNA, the CDR3 is TGTGCCAGCAGCCCCCCGGGGACAGCGGCCACTGAAGCTTTCTTT.

At least ten counts were recorded for this clonotype. The chain combines TRBV7-2 with TRBJ1-2; perhaps TRBD1 as D (6 bases). V lost 4 bases and J 1 base, leaving 16 bases between the germline ends. This CDR3 comprises 16 residues. The germline V gene encodes CDR1 SGHTA and CDR2 FQGNSA. The CDR3 region has the DNA TGTGCCAGCAGCTCGCGGCACAGGGACGGTAACTATGGCTACACCTTC. Translation gives CASSSRHRDGNYGYTF. Combining the CDR3 with reference TRBV7-2 and TRBJ1-2 gives the whole variable domain GAGVSQSPSNKVTEKGKDVELRCDPISGHTALYWYRQSLGQGLEFLIYFQGNSAPDKSGLPSDRFSAERTGGSVSTLTIQRTQQEDSAVYLCASSSRHRDGNYGYTFGSGTRLTVV.

This clonotype has just a few counts. This may stem from a read error, because a much larger clone lies one nucleotide away. V gene TRBV27 combines with J gene TRBJ1-5, with a tentative D call TRBD1 (6 bases). From germline, CDR1 is MNHEY and CDR2 SMNVEV (reference sequence). The CDR3 is made up of 14 amino acids. The CDR3 coding sequence is TGTGCCAGCAGACAGGGTCTCAGCAATCAGCACCAGCATTTT. Its protein product is CASRQGLSNQHQHF.